The 8 T cell receptor beta chains below all came from one sample that was sequenced in a study of T cell responses to AZD1222 COVID-19 vaccine. Using immunoSEQ multiplex PCR, the repertoire was profiled, and TCRdb retains in-frame clones only, with some absent. The sample consists of some 120,000 clones, about 93% of them appearing once. Sequences were derived from peripheral blood, sampled on day 0 of AZD1222 vaccination. These TCRs come from an adult in good health.

The chain links TRBV7-3 to TRBJ2-1; 11 bases are a match to TRBD2. This CDR3 comprises 15 residues. Germline values: CDR1 SGHTA, CDR2 FQGTGA. Trimming took 0 bases from V and 8 from J; bases not matched to a gene: 3. For the CDR3, the DNA is TGTGCCAGCAGCTTAACGACTAGCGGGGTACATGAGCAGTTCTTC. It codes for CASSLTTSGVHEQFF.

V and J are TRBV7-3 and TRBJ2-2; 9 nucleotides agree with TRBD1. V lost 2 bases, J lost 6 bases, and 7 bases stayed unmatched. The CDR3 is made up of 16 amino acids. Germline CDR1 SGHTA, CDR2 FQGTGA. In DNA, the CDR3 is TGTGCCAGCAGCTTATTTCCGGACAGGGGCCCCGGGGAGCTGTTTTTT. Encoded protein: CASSLFPDRGPGELFF.

This chain connects TRBV29-1 to TRBJ2-1; 12 bases map to TRBD2. Germline assignment: CDR1 SQVTM and CDR2 ANQGSEA. The CDR3 runs 14 residues. The J segment lost 9 bases and the V segment lost 6 bases, leaving 9 bases of the junction unmatched. Here the CDR3 DNA reads TGCAGCGTCTTCGGACTAGCGGGGACCGGTGAGCAGTTCTTC. It encodes CSVFGLAGTGEQFF.

V usage is TRBV3-1 (or the pseudogene TRBV3-2) and J usage is TRBJ2-1, with D tentatively TRBD1 (7 bases). CDR1 and CDR2 from the germline V gene are LGHDT and YNNKEL (reference sequence). This CDR3 is 15 amino acids long. Trimming stripped 0 bases from V and 3 bases from J, with 9 bases between. CDR3 DNA: TGTGCCAGCAGCCAAGAGCAGGGGGGCTACAATGAGCAGTTCTTC. Protein product: CASSQEQGGYNEQFF.

This sequence joins TRBV7-2 and TRBJ1-5; the D gene is possibly TRBD1 (6 bases). Germline CDR1 is SGHTA and CDR2 is FQGNSA. Trimming removed 3 bases at V and 2 bases at J, with 8 bases between. This CDR3 is built from 14 residues. The CDR3: CASSLRQGNQPQHF. In DNA, the CDR3 is TGTGCCAGCAGCTTGCGACAGGGCAATCAGCCCCAGCATTTT.

The V call is TRBV19, the J call TRBJ2-5; D is possibly TRBD1 (6 bases). Trimming stripped 4 bases from V and 3 bases from J, with 9 bases between. This CDR3 has 13 amino acids. Germline V gene sequence: CDR1 LNHDA, CDR2 SQIVND (reference sequence). The CDR3 bases are TGTGCCAGTAGTACACAGGGAAAAGAGACCCAGTACTTC. Translating it yields CASSTQGKETQYF.

The V gene is TRBV3-1 (or the pseudogene TRBV3-2), the J gene TRBJ1-5; D unresolved. V lost 2 bases and J lost 5, with 7 bases in between. Germline loops: CDR1 LGHDT, CDR2 YNNKEL (reference sequence). The CDR3 covers 13 residues. This CDR3 is CASSQQRDQPQHF. DNA of the CDR3: TGTGCCAGCAGCCAACAAAGGGATCAGCCCCAGCATTTT.

V is TRBV5-8 and J is TRBJ1-4, with D possibly being TRBD1 (5 bases). Germline V gene data show CDR1 as SGHTS and CDR2 as YDEGEE. The ends were cut back, 4 bases at V and 1 base at J, with 11 bases in the middle. CDR3 size: 15 residues. CDR3 sequence (DNA): TGTGCCAGCAGCCTAAATGGGGGAACTAATGAAAAACTGTTTTTT. It translates to CASSLNGGTNEKLFF.